Described below is a single T cell receptor beta chain sequence and its context. This entry comes from a study of blood T cell repertoires in COVID-19. Produced via immunoSEQ multiplex PCR; TCRdb's table is partial and in-frame only. The sample contains 50,000 to 70,000 clones, roughly three quarters of which appear only once. V dropped 5 bases and J dropped 8; count of bases not matched to a gene: 11. Germline lookup yields CDR1 SNHLY and CDR2 FYNNEI. The CDR3 is 16 amino acids. The chain employs TRBV2 and TRBJ2-1, with 11 bases identical to TRBD2. The source is a man in his sixties with acute or convalescent COVID-19. Sequencing was carried out using peripheral blood. The CDR3 DNA reads as TGTGCCAGCAGTTCCAGGGTAGCGGGGGGGTTGGATGAGCAGTTCTTC. Translation: CASSSRVAGGLDEQFF.